The present entry profiles one T cell receptor beta chain with its context. Its target is not known. Per sorted-subset replicate PCR, input was 150 to 250 ng DNA, representing roughly 29,000 T cell genomes. The repertoire was sequenced with immunoSEQ multiplex PCR; TCRdb's copy has only in-frame clones and lacks some. The sample consists of millions of clones, around 94% of them appearing once. After removal of 7 bases from V and 5 bases from J, the junction contained 7 bases not matched to a gene. Germline V lookup: CDR1 MNHNS, CDR2 SASEGT. CDR3 length: 13 residues. The sample is drawn from a study of shared clonotypes between healthy human individuals. Study conclusions and caveats: Apart from blood, nothing was sampled; tissue repertoires likely differ.

The V and J genes are TRBV6-1 and TRBJ2-5, with TRBD2 matching over 7 bases. This clonotype originated in a man aged 18-30 years in good health. What was sequenced was naive CD4+ T cells sorted from blood. Subset meaning: CD45RA+ positively selected. The CDR3 spells CASTLAEWETQYF. CDR3 DNA sequence: TGTGCCAGCACCCTAGCGGAGTGGGAGACCCAGTACTTC.